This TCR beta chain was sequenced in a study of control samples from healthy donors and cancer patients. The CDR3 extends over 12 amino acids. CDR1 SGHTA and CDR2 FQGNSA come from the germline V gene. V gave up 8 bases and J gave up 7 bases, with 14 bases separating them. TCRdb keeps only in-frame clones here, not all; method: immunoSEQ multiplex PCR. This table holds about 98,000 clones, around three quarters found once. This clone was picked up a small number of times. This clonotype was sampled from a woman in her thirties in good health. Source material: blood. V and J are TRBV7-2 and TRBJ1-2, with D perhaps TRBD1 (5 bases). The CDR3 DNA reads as TGTGCCAGCGGCAGGGAGGGCCTTGGCTACACCTTC. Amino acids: CASGREGLGYTF.